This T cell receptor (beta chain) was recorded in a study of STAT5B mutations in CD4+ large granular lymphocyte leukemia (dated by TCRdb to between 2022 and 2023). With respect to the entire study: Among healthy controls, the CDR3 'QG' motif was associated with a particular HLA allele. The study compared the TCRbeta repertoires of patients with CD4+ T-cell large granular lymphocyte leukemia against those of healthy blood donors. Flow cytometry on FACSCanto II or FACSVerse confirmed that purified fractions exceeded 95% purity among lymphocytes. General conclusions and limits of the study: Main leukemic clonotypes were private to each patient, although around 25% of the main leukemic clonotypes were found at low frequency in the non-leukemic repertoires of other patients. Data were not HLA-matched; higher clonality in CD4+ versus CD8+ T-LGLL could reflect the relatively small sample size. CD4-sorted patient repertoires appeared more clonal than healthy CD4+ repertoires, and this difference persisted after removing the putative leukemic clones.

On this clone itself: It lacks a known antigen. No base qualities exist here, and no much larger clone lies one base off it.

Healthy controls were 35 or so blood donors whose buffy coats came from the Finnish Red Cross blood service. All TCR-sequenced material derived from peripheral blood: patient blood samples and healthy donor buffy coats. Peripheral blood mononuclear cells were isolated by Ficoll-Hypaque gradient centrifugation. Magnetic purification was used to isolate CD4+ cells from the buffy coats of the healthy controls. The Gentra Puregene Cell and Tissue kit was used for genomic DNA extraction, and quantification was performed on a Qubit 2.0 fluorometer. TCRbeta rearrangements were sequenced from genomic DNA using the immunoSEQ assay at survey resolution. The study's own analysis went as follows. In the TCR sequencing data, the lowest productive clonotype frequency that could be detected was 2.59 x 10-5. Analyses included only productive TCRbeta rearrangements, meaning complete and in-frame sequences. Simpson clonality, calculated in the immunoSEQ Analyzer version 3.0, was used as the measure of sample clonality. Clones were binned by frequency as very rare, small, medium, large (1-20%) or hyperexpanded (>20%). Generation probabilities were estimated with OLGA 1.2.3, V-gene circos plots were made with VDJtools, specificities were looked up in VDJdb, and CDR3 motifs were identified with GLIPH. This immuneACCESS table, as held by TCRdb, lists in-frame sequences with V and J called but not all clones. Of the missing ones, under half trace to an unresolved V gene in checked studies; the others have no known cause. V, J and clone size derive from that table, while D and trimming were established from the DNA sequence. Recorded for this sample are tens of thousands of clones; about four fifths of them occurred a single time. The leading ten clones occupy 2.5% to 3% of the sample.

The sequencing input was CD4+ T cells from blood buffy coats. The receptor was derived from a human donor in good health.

Here the CDR3 is given as CASRSGGYYTEAFF. The nucleotide sequence is given as TGCGCCAGCAGGTCAGGGGGCTACTACACTGAAGCTTTCTTT. Recombination linked TRBV5-1 to TRBJ1-1; a stretch of 8 junction bases matches TRBD1. From V the trimming removes 5 bases and from J it removes 3 bases, while the gene matches leave 6 bases of the junction unaccounted for. Including cysteine and phenylalanine, the CDR3 has 14 amino acids. Only the CDR3 portion is preserved as DNA: 42 bases, with reading frame beginning at the first base. As encoded in the germline V gene, CDR1 is SGHRS while CDR2 is YFSETQ.